One and the same sample provided the 32 T cell receptor beta chains below, sequenced in a study of cytomegalovirus exposure and HLA in healthy donors. PCR used 60 Vbeta primers and 13 Jbeta primers. Assay: immunoSEQ multiplex PCR; the TCRdb copy retains only in-frame clones and omits some. The table has fewer than 300,000 clones, 80% seen once; the top ten hold more than 0.3%. The sequencing input was PBMCs. The receptors originated from a girl aged 2-9 years in good health and CMV-seronegative.

The V call is TRBV5-1, the J call TRBJ1-6; D is undetermined. V was pared by 0 bases and J by 7 bases, with 11 bases between. This CDR3 spans 15 amino acids. The germline gives CDR1 SGHRS, CDR2 YFSETQ. The CDR3 spells CASSLDSFKNSPLHF. DNA for the CDR3: TGCGCCAGCAGCTTGGACAGTTTTAAAAATTCACCCCTCCACTTT.

The chain uses TRBV21-1 and TRBJ1-2. TRBV21-1 is marked as a pseudogene. This CDR3 region has 15 residues. CDR3 amino acids: CASSKALCDTEVDTF. Here the CDR3 DNA reads TGTGCCAGCAGCAAAGCGCTTTGCGACACGGAGGTAGACACCTTC.

Remarks on this clone: Within the sample, other DNA sequences also encode this same CDR3. Here the CDR3 DNA reads TGTGCCAGCAGCGTAGCGGGAGGGCCCTACAATGAGCAGTTCTTC. Its translation is CASSVAGGPYNEQFF. The chain joins TRBV9 to TRBJ2-1; TRBD2 agrees at 8 bases. Germline V CDR1 and CDR2: SGDLS, YYNGEE. The CDR3 loop spans 15 amino acids. The V gene end was trimmed by 0 bases and the J gene end by 2 bases; junction bases not matched to a gene: 1.

The chain links TRBV5-6 to TRBJ2-5; 8 positions match TRBD1. Per germline, CDR1 SGHDT and CDR2 YYEEEE. The trim removed 2 bases at V and 6 bases at J, leaving 3 bases unmatched. The CDR3 spans 13 residues. The CDR3 protein is CASSFRQGKTQYF. CDR3 coding DNA: TGTGCCAGCAGCTTTCGACAGGGGAAGACCCAGTACTTC.

This clone came up once. The chain joins TRBV18 to TRBJ2-7; D is possibly TRBD1 (5 bases). CDR1 is KGHSH and CDR2 is LQKENI in the germline V gene. The CDR3 is 15 residues long. V was pared by 0 bases and J by 3 bases, with 12 bases between. CDR3 region: CASSPPLGRVYEQYF. The CDR3 nucleotides are TGTGCCAGCTCACCACCACTGGGCAGGGTCTACGAGCAGTACTTC. The full variable domain, in which reference TRBV18 and TRBJ2-7 provide the parts outside the CDR3, is NAGVMQNPRHLVRRRGQEARLRCSPMKGHSHVYWYRQLPEEGLKFMVYLQKENIIDESGMPKERFSAEFPKEGPSILRIQQVVRGDSAAYFCASSPPLGRVYEQYFGPGTRLTVT.

The chain has TRBV4-2 and TRBJ1-4, with a tentative D call TRBD1 (6 bases). The CDR3 consists of 19 residues. Deletions cut 6 bases from V and 3 bases from J, with 26 bases between. Germline-derived CDR1 and CDR2 are LGHNA and YNFKEQ. The CDR3 DNA follows: TGTGCCAGCAGTTTAAGGAAACGTCAGGGGCCGTTATCTAATGAAAAACTGTTTTTT. As protein: CASSLRKRQGPLSNEKLFF.

This clone appeared a single time. This chain links TRBV9 with TRBJ2-5; TRBD1 might be the D (5 bases). The CDR3 extends over 15 amino acids. V lost 3 bases and J 1 base, leaving 13 bases between the germline ends. CDR1 and CDR2 (germline): SGDLS, YYNGEE. The CDR3 DNA reads as TGTGCCAGCAGCGCGTCCCCCGACAGCCAAGAGACCCAGTACTTC. This encodes CASSASPDSQETQYF.

The chain employs TRBV11-3 and TRBJ2-7, with TRBD1 as a possible D gene (6 bases). This CDR3 has 13 amino acids. Trimming removed 5 bases from V and 6 bases from J, with 14 bases in between. From germline, CDR1 is SGHNT and CDR2 YENEEA. CDR3 in DNA: TGTGCCAGCAGCCCAACGACAGGTGGCGAGCAGTACTTC. Protein sequence: CASSPTTGGEQYF.

This clone has only one observation. The chain links TRBV7-3 to TRBJ2-1; 7 nucleotides align to TRBD2. V shed 5 bases and J 8 bases; nucleotides not matched to a gene: 9. The germline V gene has CDR1 SGHTA and CDR2 FQGTGA. The CDR3 is 14 amino acids. CDR3 nucleotide sequence: TGTGCCAGCAGCGAGAGTGGGGGGGTGGATGAGCAGTTCTTC. Translated, it gives CASSESGGVDEQFF.

Here the CDR3 DNA reads TGCGCCAGCAGCCAAGATCTCGCGAACACCGGGGAGCTGTTTTTT. It codes for CASSQDLANTGELFF. V and J are TRBV4-1 and TRBJ2-2; D unclear. V was shortened by 0 bases and J by 0 bases, with 5 bases between the two germline ends. The CDR3 has 15 amino acids. Germline CDR1 reads MGHRA; CDR2 reads YSYEKL.

This chain uses TRBV6-4 with TRBJ2-3; the D is unclear. The germline V gene encodes CDR1 MRHNA and CDR2 SNTAGT. This CDR3 contains 13 residues. V lost 2 bases and J 1 base, leaving 4 bases between the germline ends. CDR3 in DNA: TGTGCCAGCAGTGACCAGGGCACAGATACGCAGTATTTT. Amino acids: CASSDQGTDTQYF.

There are a few counts of this clone. This sequence joins TRBV23-1 and TRBJ1-2, with D possibly matching TRBD1 (5 bases). TRBV23-1 is assigned to the ORF class and has an uncertain function. The germline V and J ends were trimmed by 4 bases and 2 bases, with 14 bases remaining between them. The CDR3 contains 15 residues. CDR3 in DNA: TGCGCCAGCAGTCCCCGACAGCCTCTCAACTATGGCTACACCTTC. Amino acids: CASSPRQPLNYGYTF.

The V call is TRBV7-9, the J call TRBJ2-1; D might be TRBD2 (6 bases). The CDR3 has 17 residues. V was clipped by 3 bases and J by 6 bases, with 21 bases between them. Looked up from germline, CDR1 is SEHNR and CDR2 is FQNEAQ (reference sequence). The CDR3 sequence: CASSFDFGGLIPNEQFF. In nucleotides, the CDR3 is TGTGCCAGCAGCTTCGATTTCGGGGGACTTATCCCCAATGAGCAGTTCTTC.

This chain joins TRBV14 and TRBJ1-2, with D maybe TRBD1 (6 bases). Germline V CDR1 and CDR2: SGHDN, FVKESK. The CDR3 contains 15 residues. Trimming took 0 bases from V and 5 from J, leaving 13 bases between them. The CDR3 DNA follows: TGTGCCAGCAGCCAAGATCGGGACAACGTTTATGGCTACACCTTC. It codes for CASSQDRDNVYGYTF.

The chain uses TRBV6-5 and TRBJ2-7; TRBD2 matches at 8 bases. The CDR3 length is 16 residues. V shed 0 bases, J shed 2 bases, and the junction held 6 bases outside the gene matches. Germline V gene data show CDR1 as MNHEY and CDR2 as SVGAGI. In nucleotides, the CDR3 is TGTGCCAGCAGTTACTCGTACAGCGGGGGTCCCTACGAGCAGTACTTC. This encodes CASSYSYSGGPYEQYF.

This clone turned up a few times. CDR3 sequence (DNA): TGCGCCAGCAGCCTTGGATACCGGGACTTGAGCTCCTACGAGCAGTACTTC. This encodes CASSLGYRDLSSYEQYF. This chain links TRBV4-1 with TRBJ2-7, with D possibly being TRBD2 (6 bases). V lost 4 bases to trimming and J lost 0 bases, with 19 bases between them. Looked up from germline, CDR1 is MGHRA and CDR2 is YSYEKL. The CDR3 length is 17 residues.

Written as DNA, the CDR3 is TGTGCCAGCAGCTTAGGGAGACTAGCGGGGGGGACCGACAATGAGCAGTTCTTC. Its protein product is CASSLGRLAGGTDNEQFF. The rearrangement uses TRBV11-3 and TRBJ2-1; 14 bases map to TRBD2. The CDR3 extends over 18 amino acids. Germline V gene data show CDR1 as SGHNT and CDR2 as YENEEA. V shed 1 base, J shed 5 bases, and the junction held 7 bases outside the gene matches.

The CDR3 sequence is CASSYGRGAYEQYF. For the CDR3, the DNA is TGTGCCAGTAGCTACGGCAGGGGGGCTTACGAGCAGTACTTC. The V and J genes are TRBV19 and TRBJ2-7, with a tentative D call TRBD1 (7 bases). The CDR3 is made up of 14 amino acids. The germline CDR1 and CDR2 sequences are LNHDA and SQIVND (reference sequence). Trimming stripped 6 bases from V and 4 bases from J, with 16 bases between.

The rearrangement joins TRBV6-6 to TRBJ2-5; D possibly corresponds to TRBD1 (7 bases). Judging by the DNA end, TRBJ2-7 fits better; the J call may be wrong. The CDR3 spans 12 residues. In germline, CDR1 is MNHNY, CDR2 SVGAGI (reference sequence). CDR3 sequence (DNA): TGTGCCAGCACTCAGGGGGGCTACGAGCAGTACTTC. This codes for CASTQGGYEQYF.

The gene calls are TRBV28 and TRBJ2-1, with a weak D call TRBD2 (5 bases). This CDR3 has 15 amino acids. Germline CDR1 and CDR2: MDHEN and SYDVKM. Trimming left V 5 bases short and J 6 bases short, with 17 bases between. The CDR3: CASSKSSHPRNEQFF. CDR3 nucleotides: TGTGCCAGCAGTAAATCTAGCCATCCTCGCAATGAGCAGTTCTTC. Drawing the rest from reference TRBV28 and TRBJ2-1, the complete variable domain is DVKVTQSSRYLVKRTGEKVFLECVQDMDHENMFWYRQDPGLGLRLIYFSYDVKMKEKGDIPEGYSVSREKKERFSLILESASTNQTSMYLCASSKSSHPRNEQFFGPGTRLTVL.

This rearrangement joins TRBV28 to TRBJ2-2, with a tentative D call TRBD1 (7 bases). Germline values: CDR1 MDHEN, CDR2 SYDVKM. The CDR3 runs to 17 residues. V was trimmed by 8 bases and J by 4 bases, leaving 23 bases between them. The CDR3 loop reads CASHEGGTAITTGELFF. The CDR3, as DNA: TGTGCCAGCCATGAAGGCGGGACAGCGATAACCACCGGGGAGCTGTTTTTT.

This chain joins TRBV21-1 and TRBJ1-6; no DNA check was done on the table's D call, TRBD1. TRBV21-1 is a listed pseudogene. This CDR3 spans 18 amino acids. As DNA, the CDR3 is TGTGCCAGCAGCAAAGCAACACGGACAGATTATATCTATTCACCCCTCCACTTT. Protein sequence: CASSKATRTDYIYSPLHF.

The chain carries TRBV9 and TRBJ2-2; D perhaps matches TRBD2 (7 bases). The length of the CDR3 is 17 residues. CDR1 and CDR2 from the germline V gene are SGDLS and YYNGEE. With 1 base removed from V and 1 base from J, the gap between germline ends came to 14 bases. CDR3 sequence reads: CASSVQRGGLNTGELFF. For the CDR3, the DNA is TGTGCCAGCAGCGTACAGCGCGGGGGCCTGAACACCGGGGAGCTGTTTTTT. The full variable domain, its missing parts supplied by reference TRBV9 and TRBJ2-2, is DSGVTQTPKHLITATGQRVTLRCSPRSGDLSVYWYQQSLDQGLQFLIQYYNGEERAKGNILERFSAQQFPDLHSELNLSSLELGDSALYFCASSVQRGGLNTGELFFGEGSRLTVL.

This clone was counted between two and nine times. J is TRBJ1-5 and V is TRBV19; 8 bases match TRBD1. CDR3 length: 17 amino acids. Germline V gene sequence: CDR1 LNHDA, CDR2 SQIVND (reference sequence). V shed 4 bases, J shed 4 bases, and the junction held 12 bases outside the gene matches. The CDR3 sequence is CASSSYTAGGNNQPQHF. The CDR3 DNA sequence: TGTGCCAGTAGTAGCTATACGGCAGGGGGCAATAATCAGCCCCAGCATTTT.

The gene calls are TRBV5-4 and TRBJ2-7; 12 bases map to TRBD2. The CDR3 totals 17 residues. The V and J ends lost 4 bases and 1 base, in that order; junction bases with no gene match: 9. Germline-derived CDR1 and CDR2 are SGHNT and YYREEE (reference sequence). CDR3 coding DNA: TGTGCCAGCAGCCCGTCTAGCGGGAGGGCCTCATCCTACGAGCAGTACTTC. This encodes CASSPSSGRASSYEQYF. Together with reference TRBV5-4 and TRBJ2-7, the CDR3 gives the full variable domain: ETGVTQSPTHLIKTRGQQVTLRCSSQSGHNTVSWYQQALGQGPQFIFQYYREEENGRGNFPPRFSGLQFPNYSSELNVNALELDDSALYLCASSPSSGRASSYEQYFGPGTRLTVT.

As DNA, the CDR3 is TGCAGCGTGGGCTCGGACAGGGTGAACACCGGGGAGCTGTTTTTT. Its translation: CSVGSDRVNTGELFF. V gene TRBV29-1 combines with J gene TRBJ2-2; 8 positions match TRBD1. Germline CDR1 reads SQVTM; CDR2 reads ANQGSEA. V lost 6 bases to trimming and J lost 1 base; unmatched junction nucleotides: 7. This CDR3 has 15 residues.

The chain joins TRBV5-4 to TRBJ2-7; D perhaps matches TRBD1 (7 bases). CDR1 SGHNT and CDR2 YYREEE come from the germline V gene (reference sequence). Trimming took 0 bases from V and 3 from J, leaving 16 bases between them. This CDR3 is 16 amino acids long. CDR3 sequence (DNA): TGTGCCAGCAGCTTGGACCTATCAGGGGGGTTCTACGAGCAGTACTTC. Amino acids: CASSLDLSGGFYEQYF.

The chain carries TRBV14 and TRBJ1-4, with unresolved D. The ends were cut back, 4 bases at V and 8 bases at J, with 11 bases in the middle. The length of the CDR3 is 13 residues. Germline V gives CDR1 SGHDN, CDR2 FVKESK. The CDR3 spells CASSPHHMEKLFF. The CDR3, as DNA: TGTGCCAGCAGCCCCCACCACATGGAAAAACTGTTTTTT.

This clone turned up a few times. The chain employs TRBV11-2 and TRBJ1-6, with D tentatively TRBD1 (6 bases). The CDR3 length is 16 residues. Trimming stripped 6 bases from V and 4 bases from J, with 16 bases between. Germline CDR1 is SGHAT and CDR2 is FQNNGV. CDR3 DNA: TGTGCCAGCAGTCATACAGGGCTCTTGTATAATTCACCCCTCCACTTT. Amino acids: CASSHTGLLYNSPLHF. Using reference TRBV11-2 and TRBJ1-6 for the parts outside the CDR3, the full variable domain is EAGVAQSPRYKIIEKRQSVAFWCNPISGHATLYWYQQILGQGPKLLIQFQNNGVVDDSQLPKDRFSAERLKGVDSTLKIQPAKLEDSAVYLCASSHTGLLYNSPLHFGNGTRLTVT.

V gene TRBV6-5 combines with J gene TRBJ1-4, with D hard to call. The germline V gene has CDR1 MNHEY and CDR2 SVGAGI. Trimming took 6 bases from V and 5 from J, leaving 10 bases between them. CDR3 size: 13 residues. DNA of the CDR3: TGTGCCAGCAGGCGGGTGGTAAATGAAAAACTGTTTTTT. Translating gives CASRRVVNEKLFF.

The chain couples TRBV4-1 to TRBJ2-5, with D possibly matching TRBD2 (6 bases). Trimming removed 1 base from V and 5 bases from J, with 17 bases in between. Per germline, CDR1 MGHRA and CDR2 YSYEKL. The CDR3 is made up of 16 amino acids. The CDR3 protein is CASSQGKKGGSETQYF. CDR3 nucleotide sequence: TGCGCCAGCAGCCAAGGAAAGAAGGGAGGTTCGGAGACCCAGTACTTC.

This sequence joins TRBV14 and TRBJ2-7; 8 bases line up with TRBD1. With V trimmed by 4 bases and J by 5 bases, 13 bases remained unmatched. CDR3 size: 16 residues. Germline V lookup: CDR1 SGHDN, CDR2 FVKESK. The CDR3 sequence is CASSLNPQGARHEQYF. Written as DNA, the CDR3 is TGTGCCAGCAGCCTCAACCCCCAGGGGGCGCGACACGAGCAGTACTTC. Combining the CDR3 with reference TRBV14 and TRBJ2-7 gives the whole variable domain EAGVTQFPSHSVIEKGQTVTLRCDPISGHDNLYWYRRVMGKEIKFLLHFVKESKQDESGMPNNRFLAERTGGTYSTLKVQPAELEDSGVYFCASSLNPQGARHEQYFGPGTRLTVT.